This T cell receptor beta chain was observed in a study of cytomegalovirus exposure and HLA in healthy donors. The PCR used 60 Vbeta and 13 Jbeta primers. The data were produced by immunoSEQ multiplex PCR, yet TCRdb's version contains in-frame clones alone and is incomplete. The sample lists about 280,000 clones, approximately 90% occurring once. Study observations and caveats: Analysis was carried out at a later point, and it linked a missense DCLRE1C variant to TCR beta V- and J-gene trimming. The authors listed 150 to 200 TCR beta chains as cytomegalovirus-associated. Roughly uniform depth of sequencing across donors was assumed in presence/absence analyses. Solely CMV serostatus was available to characterize immune exposure.

V was pared by 8 bases and J by 7 bases, with 13 bases of the junction left unmatched. There are 15 residues in the CDR3. Germline V CDR1 and CDR2: MNHEY, SVGAGI. A word on this clone: Antigen specificity is unknown.

The sample consisted of PBMCs. The V gene is TRBV6-5, the J gene TRBJ2-5; 10 nucleotides align to TRBD2. The clonotype originates from a woman younger than 30 in good health and CMV-seronegative. The CDR3 nucleotides are TGTGCCAGCGGAGGGAGCGGGGGGGCGAGGGTGACCCAGTACTTC. Protein sequence: CASGGSGGARVTQYF.